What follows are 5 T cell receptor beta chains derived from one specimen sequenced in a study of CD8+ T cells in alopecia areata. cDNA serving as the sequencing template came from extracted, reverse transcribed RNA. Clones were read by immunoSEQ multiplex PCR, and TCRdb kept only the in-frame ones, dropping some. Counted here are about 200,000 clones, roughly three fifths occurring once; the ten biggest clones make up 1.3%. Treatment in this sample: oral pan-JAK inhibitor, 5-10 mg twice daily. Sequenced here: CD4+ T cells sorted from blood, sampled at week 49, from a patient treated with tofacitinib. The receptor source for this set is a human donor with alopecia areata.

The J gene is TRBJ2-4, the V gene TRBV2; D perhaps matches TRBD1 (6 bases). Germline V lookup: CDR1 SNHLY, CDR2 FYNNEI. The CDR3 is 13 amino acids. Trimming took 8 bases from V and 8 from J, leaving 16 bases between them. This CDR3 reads CASYPGGEDIQYF. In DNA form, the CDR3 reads TGTGCCAGCTACCCTGGGGGCGAGGACATTCAGTACTTC.

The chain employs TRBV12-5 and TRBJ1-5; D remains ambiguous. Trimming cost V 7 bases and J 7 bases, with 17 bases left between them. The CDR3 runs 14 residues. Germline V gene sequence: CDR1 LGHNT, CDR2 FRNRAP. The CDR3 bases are TGTGCTAGTGCCCCAGGCGCCCGAGGACAGCCCCAGCATTTT. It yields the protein CASAPGARGQPQHF.

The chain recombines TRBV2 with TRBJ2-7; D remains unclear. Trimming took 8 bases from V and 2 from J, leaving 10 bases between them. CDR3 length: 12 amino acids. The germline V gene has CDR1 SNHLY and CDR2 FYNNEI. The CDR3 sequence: CASRLKPYEQYF. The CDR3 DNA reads TGTGCCAGCCGCCTTAAACCCTACGAGCAGTACTTC.

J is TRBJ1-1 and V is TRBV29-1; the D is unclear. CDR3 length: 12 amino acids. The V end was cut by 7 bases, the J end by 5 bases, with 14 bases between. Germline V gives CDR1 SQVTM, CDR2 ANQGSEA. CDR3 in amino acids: CSGLRRGTEAFF. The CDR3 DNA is TGCAGCGGGCTCCGACGTGGGACTGAAGCTTTCTTT. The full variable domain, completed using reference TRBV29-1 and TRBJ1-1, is SAVISQKPSRDICQRGTSLTIQCQVDSQVTMMFWYRQQPGQSLTLIATANQGSEATYESGFVIDKFPISRPNLTFSTLTVSNMSPEDSSIYLCSGLRRGTEAFFGQGTRLTVV.

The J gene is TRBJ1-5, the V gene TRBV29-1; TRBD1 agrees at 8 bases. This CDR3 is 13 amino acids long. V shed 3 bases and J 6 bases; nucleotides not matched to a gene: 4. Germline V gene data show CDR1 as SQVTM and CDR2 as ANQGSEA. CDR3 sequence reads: CSVEIDRGQPQHF. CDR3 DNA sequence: TGCAGCGTTGAGATCGACAGGGGTCAGCCCCAGCATTTT.